This entry is about one T cell receptor (beta chain). Its antigen is currently unknown. One end of the junction fails to match germline, which may point to a read error. This entry comes from a study of cytomegalovirus exposure and HLA in healthy donors. The CDR3 has 14 residues. Per germline, CDR1 LNHNV and CDR2 YYDKDF (reference sequence). With 60 Vbeta and 13 Jbeta primers, the PCR was carried out. Clones were read by immunoSEQ multiplex PCR, and TCRdb kept only the in-frame ones, dropping some. Of 100,000 to 120,000 clones listed, around 76% are singletons. The study, taken as a whole, reports: Near-uniform donor sequencing depth was presumed by presence/absence analyses.

The V gene is TRBV15, the J gene TRBJ2-4, with a possible D match to TRBD2 (7 bases). The specimen was PBMCs. This clonotype was obtained from a middle-aged man in good health and CMV-seropositive. CDR3 loop: CATRWGGGENSQYF. The CDR3 nucleotides read TGTGCCACCCGCTGGGGAGGGGGTGAAAACAGTCAGTACTTC. Complete variable domain (other parts from reference TRBV15 and TRBJ2-4): DAMVIQNPRYQVTQFGKPVTLSCSQTLNHNVMYWYQQKSSQAPKLLFHYYDKDFNNEADTPDNFQSRRPNTSFCFLDIRSPGLGDTAMYLCATRWGGGENSQYFGAGTRLSVL.